The 16 T cell receptor beta chains below come from one sample, sequenced in a study of cytomegalovirus exposure and HLA in healthy donors. The PCR had 60 Vbeta and 13 Jbeta primers. Clones were sequenced by immunoSEQ multiplex PCR, and TCRdb holds only the in-frame ones, with some missing. The table includes about 200,000 clones, 77% detected once. Sequencing was performed on PBMCs. Receptors originate from a woman aged 25 to 39 in good health and CMV-seropositive.

V usage is TRBV28 and J usage is TRBJ1-4; the D gene is possibly TRBD1 (5 bases). The CDR3 totals 14 residues. Trimming removed 6 bases at V and 10 bases at J, with 18 bases between. Germline CDR1 is MDHEN and CDR2 is SYDVKM. The CDR3 reads CASSIGAVKGKLFF. CDR3 DNA sequence: TGTGCCAGCAGCATAGGGGCGGTAAAGGGAAAACTGTTTTTT.

This clone occurred a few times. This chain joins TRBV18 and TRBJ2-7; 7 bases are a match to TRBD1. Trimming took 1 base from V and 1 from J; bases not matched to a gene: 1. CDR3 size: 14 residues. Per the germline V gene, CDR1 is KGHSH and CDR2 is LQKENI. The chain's CDR3 is CASSPQGASYEQYF. The CDR3 DNA is TGTGCCAGCTCACCACAGGGGGCTTCCTACGAGCAGTACTTC. Variable domain in full (rest from reference TRBV18 and TRBJ2-7): NAGVMQNPRHLVRRRGQEARLRCSPMKGHSHVYWYRQLPEEGLKFMVYLQKENIIDESGMPKERFSAEFPKEGPSILRIQQVVRGDSAAYFCASSPQGASYEQYFGPGTRLTVT.

This clone was seen only once. V usage is TRBV25-1 and J usage is TRBJ2-3; D gene unclear. Germline CDR1 and CDR2: MGHDK and SYGVNS. This CDR3 has 15 amino acids. Trimming cost V 9 bases and J 1 base, with 17 bases left between them. The CDR3 reads CARKSPQYGTDTQYF. In DNA form, the CDR3 reads TGTGCCAGAAAAAGTCCCCAGTATGGCACAGATACGCAGTATTTT.

J is TRBJ2-1 and V is TRBV4-3; 8 bases align to TRBD1. Germline loops: CDR1 LGHNA, CDR2 YSLEER. The CDR3 totals 14 residues. The junction had 7 bases not matched to a gene; V was cut back by 4 bases and J by 8 bases. The DNA of the CDR3 is TGCGCCAGCAGCCTACGGACAGGGAAGGATGAGCAGTTCTTC. Encoded protein: CASSLRTGKDEQFF.

The genes are TRBV11-3 and TRBJ1-5; TRBD1 agrees at 7 bases. The CDR3 loop spans 15 amino acids. Looked up from germline, CDR1 is SGHNT and CDR2 is YENEEA. V shed 5 bases and J 1 base; nucleotides not matched to a gene: 5. CDR3 bases: TGTGCCAGCAGCCATAACAGGGGAAGCAATCAGCCCCAGCATTTT. Protein: CASSHNRGSNQPQHF.

This clone was counted a single time. This rearrangement joins TRBV10-3 to TRBJ1-5, with 11 bases lining up with TRBD1. The trim removed 2 bases at V and 0 bases at J, leaving 9 bases unmatched. Looked up from germline, CDR1 is ENHRY and CDR2 is SYGVKD. The CDR3 runs 19 residues. CDR3 DNA sequence: TGTGCCATCAGTGAGCCAAGGACAGGGGGCATCAATAGCAATCAGCCCCAGCATTTT. It yields the protein CAISEPRTGGINSNQPQHF.

As for this clone: At one boundary the junction diverges from the germline segment, which might be a read error. The rearrangement joins TRBV18 to TRBJ1-5, with D possibly TRBD1 on 5 matching bases. The CDR3 is made up of 13 amino acids. CDR1 and CDR2 (germline): KGHSH, LQKENI. The CDR3 sequence is CASSPDSNQPQHF. In DNA form, the CDR3 reads TGTGCCAGCTCACCAGACAGCAATCAGCCCCAGCACTTT.

The CDR3: CASSPGAKGEETQYF. The CDR3 nucleotides are TGTGCCAGCAGCCCCGGTGCCAAGGGGGAAGAGACCCAGTACTTC. This chain joins TRBV6-5 and TRBJ2-5; D is perhaps TRBD1 (6 bases). Germline V CDR1 and CDR2: MNHEY, SVGAGI. Trimming removed 6 bases from V and 3 bases from J, with 17 bases in between. This CDR3 comprises 15 residues.

The chain uses TRBV2 and TRBJ1-5; 7 bases match TRBD1. This CDR3 has 15 residues. V was clipped by 3 bases and J by 4 bases; unmatched bases: 6. The germline gives CDR1 SNHLY, CDR2 FYNNEI. CDR3 region: CASSDGQVYNQPQHF. CDR3 nucleotide sequence: TGTGCCAGCAGTGACGGACAGGTGTATAATCAGCCCCAGCATTTT.

V usage is TRBV10-3 and J usage is TRBJ1-2; TRBD1 might be the D (5 bases). Trimming cost V 8 bases and J 3 bases, with 10 bases left between them. Germline lookup yields CDR1 ENHRY and CDR2 SYGVKD. This CDR3 is 12 amino acids long. In nucleotides, the CDR3 is TGTGCCATCGGAGGGACCCACTATGGCTACACCTTC. Its translation is CAIGGTHYGYTF.

V is TRBV4-3 and J is TRBJ1-1, with a possible D match to TRBD1 (5 bases). CDR3 length: 15 residues. V gave up 1 base and J gave up 6 bases, with 15 bases separating them. The V gene's germline CDR1 is LGHNA and CDR2 YSLEER. The CDR3 DNA reads TGCGCCAGCAGCCAAGGGGCAGGGCGATCGCCTGAAGCTTTCTTT. As protein: CASSQGAGRSPEAFF.

The rearrangement links TRBV5-1 to TRBJ2-5; D is perhaps TRBD2 (5 bases). V was shortened by 0 bases and J by 1 base, with 10 bases between the two germline ends. Looked up from germline, CDR1 is SGHRS and CDR2 is YFSETQ. CDR3 size: 15 residues. Here the CDR3 reads CASSLGTPAQETQYF. The DNA for the CDR3 is TGCGCCAGCAGCTTGGGGACTCCTGCCCAAGAGACCCAGTACTTC.

This chain links TRBV30 with TRBJ2-7, with 7 positions matching TRBD1. Germline CDR1 GTSNPN, CDR2 SVGIG (reference sequence). The CDR3 covers 13 residues. The J segment lost 3 bases and the V segment lost 2 bases, leaving 4 bases of the junction unmatched. This chain's CDR3 is CAWSLTGNYEQYF. CDR3 coding DNA: TGTGCCTGGAGTTTGACAGGGAACTACGAGCAGTACTTC. The whole variable domain, filled in from reference TRBV30 and TRBJ2-7, reads SQTIHQWPATLVQPVGSPLSLECTVEGTSNPNLYWYRQAAGRGLQLLFYSVGIGQISSEVPQNLSASRPQDRQFILSSKKLLLSDSGFYLCAWSLTGNYEQYFGPGTRLTVT.

The genes are TRBV18 and TRBJ2-3; TRBD1 might be the D (6 bases). V lost 7 bases and J 3 bases, leaving 17 bases between the germline ends. This CDR3 is built from 15 residues. CDR1 and CDR2 (germline): KGHSH, LQKENI. The CDR3 DNA reads TGTGCCAGCTATTCCTCAGGGGAGCTGACAGATACGCAGTATTTT. Translated, it gives CASYSSGELTDTQYF.

This chain uses TRBV29-1 with TRBJ2-2; 11 bases match TRBD2. CDR1 is SQVTM, CDR2 ANQGSEA, per germline. The CDR3 consists of 14 residues. The V and J ends lost 6 bases and 3 bases, in that order; junction bases with no gene match: 3. The CDR3 DNA reads as TGCAGCGTCGCTAGCGGGAGGTACACCGGGGAGCTGTTTTTT. Protein: CSVASGRYTGELFF.

As regards this clone: At one end the junction does not follow the germline gene, possibly because of a read error. J is TRBJ1-4 and V is TRBV5-1, with D possibly matching TRBD1 (6 bases). This CDR3 contains 15 residues. From germline, CDR1 is SGHRS and CDR2 YFSETQ. The DNA of the CDR3 is TGCGTCAGCAGCTCCGGGACATTAACTAATGAAAAACTGTTTTTT. This codes for CVSSSGTLTNEKLFF.